This T cell receptor (beta chain) was recovered during a study of blood T cell repertoires in COVID-19. Study at large: Samples taken during acute and convalescent COVID-19 were collected in the United States, Italy and Spain. Nucleic acid was either cDNA or gDNA, and it came from T cells, B-cell-depleted T cells, or PBMCs.

CDR3 length: 15 residues. Germline lookup yields CDR1 SGHTA and CDR2 FQGNSA. Trimming cost V 4 bases and J 5 bases; bases outside gene matches: 6. Per the authors' pipeline: Nucleated cell number was recorded as an estimate derived from reference gene primer amplification. Clones were sequenced by immunoSEQ multiplex PCR, and TCRdb holds only the in-frame ones, with some missing. Clone size and V and J calls were adopted from that table, with D and trimming inferred from the DNA. The table lists 210,000 or so clones, about nine tenths of them singletons. The sample consisted of peripheral blood. This TCR came from a man aged 40-55 years with acute or convalescent COVID-19. The rearrangement joins TRBV7-2 to TRBJ1-4, with TRBD1 matching 8 bases. CDR3 region: CASSSRTGLNEKLFF. DNA of the CDR3: TGTGCCAGCAGCTCCCGGACAGGGTTGAATGAAAAACTGTTTTTT.